The 27 T cell receptor beta chains below come from one sample, sequenced in a study of blood T cell repertoires in COVID-19. Sequencing was performed with immunoSEQ multiplex PCR; in TCRdb, only in-frame clones are kept and a portion is missing. Among 190,000 or so clones listed, 84% were seen once. The specimen was PBMCs or T cells enriched from blood (not recorded which). These receptor sequences come from a man in his forties or fifties who had recovered from COVID-19.

The rearrangement uses TRBV19 and TRBJ1-2, with D tentatively TRBD1 (5 bases). The CDR3 is 17 residues long. Germline V gene lookup returns CDR1 LNHDA and CDR2 SQIVND (reference sequence). V shed 4 bases and J shed 6 bases, with 24 bases lying between them. CDR3 region: CASSTRDFVWMTDGYTF. The CDR3 DNA sequence: TGTGCCAGTAGTACCCGGGACTTTGTTTGGATGACGGATGGCTACACCTTC.

V and J are TRBV28 and TRBJ2-2, with D possibly matching TRBD2 (7 bases). This CDR3 is 18 amino acids long. Trimming removed 6 bases at V and 0 bases at J, with 20 bases between. CDR1 is MDHEN, CDR2 SYDVKM, per germline. CDR3 sequence reads: CASSSGAGANTNTGELFF. The CDR3 region has the DNA TGTGCCAGCAGCTCGGGGGCGGGGGCCAATACGAACACCGGGGAGCTGTTTTTT. Filled out from reference TRBV28 and TRBJ2-2, the complete variable domain reads DVKVTQSSRYLVKRTGEKVFLECVQDMDHENMFWYRQDPGLGLRLIYFSYDVKMKEKGDIPEGYSVSREKKERFSLILESASTNQTSMYLCASSSGAGANTNTGELFFGEGSRLTVL.

The chain is built from TRBV21-1 and TRBJ1-3; no DNA check was done on the table's D call, TRBD1. TRBV21-1 represents a pseudogene. There are 13 residues in the CDR3. In DNA, the CDR3 is TGTGCCAGCAGAGGGGGTCTCGGAGACACCATATATTTT. Residues: CASRGGLGDTIYF.

The chain joins TRBV7-8 to TRBJ1-5; TRBD1 matches 9 bases. Germline lookup yields CDR1 SGHVS and CDR2 FQNEAQ. The CDR3 has 16 amino acids. Trimming cost V 5 bases and J 5 bases; bases outside gene matches: 10. The CDR3 DNA sequence: TGTGCCAGCAGCCCGAGACGGACAGGGGCCTATCAGCCCCAGCATTTT. It translates to CASSPRRTGAYQPQHF. The full variable domain, in which reference TRBV7-8 and TRBJ1-5 provide the parts outside the CDR3, is GAGVSQSPRYKVAKRGQDVALRCDPISGHVSLFWYQQALGQGPEFLTYFQNEAQLDKSGLPSDRFFAERPEGSVSTLKIQRTQQEDSAVYLCASSPRRTGAYQPQHFGDGTRLSIL.

The chain joins TRBV7-9 to TRBJ2-7; a possible D gene is TRBD1 (6 bases). This CDR3 contains 14 residues. The V and J ends lost 0 bases and 3 bases respectively, with 9 bases between them. The germline CDR1 and CDR2 sequences are SEHNR and FQNEAQ (reference sequence). CDR3 in amino acids: CASSLAGTNYEQYF. For the CDR3, the DNA is TGTGCCAGCAGCTTAGCCGGGACAAACTACGAGCAGTACTTC. Supplemented by reference TRBV7-9 and TRBJ2-7, the full variable domain reads DTGVSQNPRHKITKRGQNVTFRCDPISEHNRLYWYRQTLGQGPEFLTYFQNEAQLEKSRLLSDRFSAERPKGSFSTLEIQRTEQGDSAMYLCASSLAGTNYEQYFGPGTRLTVT.

The rearrangement links TRBV9 to TRBJ1-1; D is possibly TRBD1 (6 bases). V gave up 0 bases and J gave up 5 bases, with 8 bases separating them. The germline V gene has CDR1 SGDLS and CDR2 YYNGEE. There are 13 residues in the CDR3. The CDR3 is CASSVDQGTEAFF. The CDR3 DNA reads as TGTGCCAGCAGCGTAGATCAGGGGACTGAAGCTTTCTTT.

The sample holds a few counts of this clone. The genes are TRBV7-9 and TRBJ1-1, with D hard to call. Deletions cut 5 bases from V and 5 bases from J, with 18 bases between. The germline CDR1 and CDR2 sequences are SEHNR and FQNEAQ (reference sequence). The CDR3 covers 15 residues. CDR3 nucleotides: TGTGCCAGCAGCCCGCGGGCCAAGGGTCAGACTGAAGCTTTCTTT. The encoded protein is CASSPRAKGQTEAFF.

The rearrangement joins TRBV28 to TRBJ1-1; no reliable D call. Germline V CDR1 and CDR2: MDHEN, SYDVKM. The CDR3 runs to 16 residues. V was trimmed by 6 bases and J by 1 base, leaving 18 bases between them. The CDR3 nucleotides read TGTGCCAGCAGACCCGCGGGTTTGATACGGAACACTGAAGCTTTCTTT. Its translation is CASRPAGLIRNTEAFF.

The chain is built from TRBV28 and TRBJ1-4, with unresolved D. Germline V gives CDR1 MDHEN, CDR2 SYDVKM. Trimming left V 4 bases short and J 0 bases short, with 18 bases between. There are 18 residues in the CDR3. The CDR3: CASSSQETYFATNEKLFF. The CDR3 DNA reads as TGTGCCAGCAGTTCTCAGGAAACTTATTTTGCAACTAATGAAAAACTGTTTTTT.

This clone came up a few times. The chain combines TRBV9 with TRBJ1-5; no firm D call. This CDR3 has 15 residues. Germline CDR1 SGDLS, CDR2 YYNGEE. Trimming took 3 bases from V and 9 from J, leaving 19 bases between them. The CDR3 loop is CASSAMDGNLGPQHF. CDR3 DNA sequence: TGTGCCAGCAGCGCCATGGACGGGAATCTGGGGCCCCAGCATTTT.

This chain links TRBV27 with TRBJ1-1, with D possibly TRBD1 on 5 matching bases. From germline, CDR1 is MNHEY and CDR2 SMNVEV (reference sequence). The CDR3 sequence is 12 residues long. V was trimmed by 6 bases and J by 2 bases, leaving 7 bases between them. The CDR3 DNA sequence: TGTGCCAGCAGGACAGTAAACACTGAAGCTTTCTTT. Its protein product is CASRTVNTEAFF.

The rearrangement joins TRBV18 to TRBJ1-4; 9 bases map to TRBD1. After removal of 3 bases from V and 7 bases from J, the junction contained 6 bases not matched to a gene. CDR3 length equals 15 residues. Germline values: CDR1 KGHSH, CDR2 LQKENI. CDR3 loop: CASSPGTGNGEKLFF. DNA of the CDR3: TGTGCCAGCTCACCGGGGACAGGGAATGGTGAAAAACTGTTTTTT. Filled out from reference TRBV18 and TRBJ1-4, the complete variable domain reads NAGVMQNPRHLVRRRGQEARLRCSPMKGHSHVYWYRQLPEEGLKFMVYLQKENIIDESGMPKERFSAEFPKEGPSILRIQQVVRGDSAAYFCASSPGTGNGEKLFFGSGTQLSVL.

This sequence joins TRBV19 and TRBJ1-3; D is uncertain. The V end was cut by 6 bases, the J end by 0 bases, with 9 bases between. CDR3 length: 14 amino acids. CDR1 LNHDA and CDR2 SQIVND come from the germline V gene (reference sequence). CDR3 protein: CASRQTGSGNTIYF. DNA of the CDR3: TGTGCCAGTAGGCAAACGGGCTCTGGAAACACCATATATTTT.

Only a few counts were recorded for this clone. In DNA, the CDR3 is TGTGCCAGCAGTTTACCAGGGACTGAAGCTTTCTTT. Protein sequence: CASSLPGTEAFF. The chain couples TRBV12-3 or TRBV12-4 to TRBJ1-1, with D maybe TRBD1 (5 bases). The CDR3 length is 12 residues. Trimming removed 2 bases at V and 5 bases at J, with 6 bases between.

The chain joins TRBV28 to TRBJ1-5; D not resolved. V lost 3 bases and J 6 bases, leaving 15 bases between the germline ends. The CDR3 contains 15 residues. CDR1 and CDR2 (germline): MDHEN, SYDVKM. CDR3 sequence: CASSLEANSAQPQHF. CDR3 bases: TGTGCCAGCAGTTTGGAGGCTAATTCGGCTCAGCCCCAGCATTTT.

The chain uses TRBV30 and TRBJ2-5, with D possibly TRBD1 on 6 matching bases. V was cut by 1 base and J by 1 base, with 10 bases left in between. There are 14 residues in the CDR3. Germline-derived CDR1 and CDR2 are GTSNPN and SVGIG (reference sequence). CDR3 loop: CAWSGYRVQETQYF. CDR3 nucleotides: TGTGCCTGGAGTGGATACAGGGTCCAAGAGACCCAGTACTTC.

About this clone itself: In the same sample, other DNA sequences code for this CDR3. The chain combines TRBV27 with TRBJ1-2; D not certain. The CDR3 sequence is 14 residues long. The V end was cut by 2 bases, the J end by 4 bases, with 11 bases between. Germline lookup yields CDR1 MNHEY and CDR2 SMNVEV (reference sequence). CDR3 DNA: TGTGCCAGCAGTTTAGGACCAGGAGGCTATGGCTACACCTTC. Its translation is CASSLGPGGYGYTF.

The V and J genes are TRBV5-1 and TRBJ2-5; the match to TRBD1 covers 8 bases. Germline values: CDR1 SGHRS, CDR2 YFSETQ. After removal of 0 bases from V and 2 bases from J, the junction contained 12 bases not matched to a gene. This CDR3 contains 18 residues. CDR3 nucleotide sequence: TGCGCCAGCAGCTTGGGTAGGGGGACAGGAGGGCCGCAAGAGACCCAGTACTTC. Residues: CASSLGRGTGGPQETQYF.

The chain combines TRBV19 with TRBJ1-2; D is possibly TRBD1 (6 bases). Per the germline V gene, CDR1 is LNHDA and CDR2 is SQIVND (reference sequence). V lost 6 bases and J 1 base, leaving 12 bases between the germline ends. The CDR3 sequence is 14 residues long. CDR3 loop: CASRGNRVNYGYTF. In nucleotides, the CDR3 is TGTGCCAGTAGGGGGAACAGGGTTAACTATGGCTACACCTTC.

This clone has only a few counts. The chain joins TRBV30 to TRBJ1-2; TRBD1 might be the D (6 bases). From germline, CDR1 is GTSNPN and CDR2 SVGIG (reference sequence). The CDR3 extends over 11 amino acids. V was clipped by 4 bases and J by 5 bases, with 8 bases between them. The CDR3 bases are TGTGCCTGGAAGGGGGTTTATGGCTACACCTTC. Translated: CAWKGVYGYTF. Combining the CDR3 with reference TRBV30 and TRBJ1-2 gives the whole variable domain SQTIHQWPATLVQPVGSPLSLECTVEGTSNPNLYWYRQAAGRGLQLLFYSVGIGQISSEVPQNLSASRPQDRQFILSSKKLLLSDSGFYLCAWKGVYGYTFGSGTRLTVV.

The J gene is TRBJ2-1, the V gene TRBV6-2 or TRBV6-3; no firm D call. The V gene's germline CDR1 is MNHEY and CDR2 SVGEGT. V lost 3 bases and J 8 bases, leaving 14 bases between the germline ends. This CDR3 has 14 amino acids. CDR3 in DNA: TGTGCCAGCAGTTATAGTTTCCCGGTGGATGAGCAGTTCTTC. Translated: CASSYSFPVDEQFF.

The CDR3 DNA reads TGCGCCAGCAGAACGGACAGGGGGTTGAACACTGAAGCTTTCTTT. This sequence encodes CASRTDRGLNTEAFF. The rearrangement uses TRBV5-1 and TRBJ1-1; 10 nucleotides line up with TRBD1. The CDR3 spans 15 residues. V lost 5 bases, J lost 0 bases, and 4 bases stayed unmatched. The germline V gene has CDR1 SGHRS and CDR2 YFSETQ.

The V call is TRBV5-4, the J call TRBJ2-3; 10 bases match TRBD1. The CDR3 covers 15 residues. Losses at the gene ends were 0 bases for V and 5 bases for J; bases not matched to a gene: 3. Looked up from germline, CDR1 is SGHNT and CDR2 is YYREEE (reference sequence). DNA of the CDR3: TGTGCCAGCAGCTTGGGACAGGGGGCGGGAGATACGCAGTATTTT. It specifies CASSLGQGAGDTQYF.

The V and J genes are TRBV5-4 and TRBJ2-1; possibly TRBD2 for D (6 bases). Germline CDR1 reads SGHNT; CDR2 reads YYREEE (reference sequence). The germline V and J ends were trimmed by 2 bases and 9 bases, with 18 bases remaining between them. The CDR3 spans 15 residues. Written as DNA, the CDR3 is TGTGCCAGCAGCTTCTCTGTTGAGGAGGGTGGTGAGCAGTTCTTC. Translation: CASSFSVEEGGEQFF.

The chain recombines TRBV28 with TRBJ1-4, with 8 bases that match TRBD1. Germline trimming cut 10 bases from V and 6 bases from J; bases unmatched to any gene: 10. The CDR3 contains 14 residues. The V gene's germline CDR1 is MDHEN and CDR2 SYDVKM. This CDR3 is CATCYQGAHEKLFF. In DNA form, the CDR3 reads TGTGCCACCTGTTACCAGGGGGCGCATGAAAAACTGTTTTTT. Variable domain in full (rest from reference TRBV28 and TRBJ1-4): DVKVTQSSRYLVKRTGEKVFLECVQDMDHENMFWYRQDPGLGLRLIYFSYDVKMKEKGDIPEGYSVSREKKERFSLILESASTNQTSMYLCATCYQGAHEKLFFGSGTQLSVL.

V usage is TRBV4-1 and J usage is TRBJ2-4, with 7 bases that match TRBD1. CDR1 and CDR2 from the germline V gene are MGHRA and YSYEKL. V dropped 1 base and J dropped 6; count of bases not matched to a gene: 6. The CDR3 has 15 amino acids. CDR3 sequence reads: CASSQGGDRRNIQYF. CDR3 nucleotides: TGCGCCAGCAGCCAAGGTGGGGACAGAAGAAACATTCAGTACTTC.

The CDR3 region has the DNA TGTGCCAGCAGTTCTCGGACAGGGTTACGTTCACCCCTCCACTTT. This encodes CASSSRTGLRSPLHF. This chain links TRBV6-5 with TRBJ1-6; 8 nucleotides match TRBD1. Trimming at V came to 4 bases and at J to 9 bases, leaving 8 bases not matched to a gene. Germline V gives CDR1 MNHEY, CDR2 SVGAGI. The CDR3 contains 15 residues.